The clone carrying this T cell receptor beta chain has only one observation. The sample belongs to a study of control samples from healthy donors and cancer patients. The V and J ends lost 2 bases and 3 bases respectively, with 13 bases between them. This CDR3 spans 15 amino acids. Germline assignment: CDR1 SGDLS and CDR2 YYNGEE. Clones were sequenced by immunoSEQ multiplex PCR, and TCRdb holds only the in-frame ones, with some missing. The sample records 97,000 or so clones, 92% being singletons. This clonotype originated in a woman under 30 in good health. The sample consisted of blood. This chain links TRBV9 with TRBJ2-3; D gene ambiguous. CDR3 in DNA: TGTGCCAGCAGCGTGACACCGGCCGAAACAGATACGCAGTATTTT. Amino acid sequence: CASSVTPAETDTQYF. The full variable domain, with the rest looked up from reference TRBV9 and TRBJ2-3, is DSGVTQTPKHLITATGQRVTLRCSPRSGDLSVYWYQQSLDQGLQFLIQYYNGEERAKGNILERFSAQQFPDLHSELNLSSLELGDSALYFCASSVTPAETDTQYFGPGTRLTVL.